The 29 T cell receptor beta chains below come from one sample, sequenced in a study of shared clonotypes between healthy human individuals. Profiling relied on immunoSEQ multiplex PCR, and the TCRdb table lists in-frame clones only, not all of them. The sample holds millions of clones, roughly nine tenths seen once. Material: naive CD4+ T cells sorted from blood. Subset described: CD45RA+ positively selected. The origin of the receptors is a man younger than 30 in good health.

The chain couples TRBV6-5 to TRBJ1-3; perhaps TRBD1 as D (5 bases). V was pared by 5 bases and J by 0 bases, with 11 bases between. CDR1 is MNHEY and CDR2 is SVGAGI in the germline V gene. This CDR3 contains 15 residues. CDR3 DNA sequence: TGTGCCAGCAGTCGGACACGGAGCTCTGGAAACACCATATATTTT. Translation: CASSRTRSSGNTIYF.

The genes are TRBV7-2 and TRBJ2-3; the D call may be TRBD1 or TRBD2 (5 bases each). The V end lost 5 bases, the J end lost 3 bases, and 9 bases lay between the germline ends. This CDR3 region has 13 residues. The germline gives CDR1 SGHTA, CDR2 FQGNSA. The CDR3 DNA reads TGTGCCAGCAGCACGGGGCATACAGATACGCAGTATTTT. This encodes CASSTGHTDTQYF.

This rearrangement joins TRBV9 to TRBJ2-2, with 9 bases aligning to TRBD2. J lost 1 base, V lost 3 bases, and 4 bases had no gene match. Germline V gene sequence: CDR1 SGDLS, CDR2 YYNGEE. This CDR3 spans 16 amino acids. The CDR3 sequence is CASSASGKGNTGELFF. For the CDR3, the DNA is TGTGCCAGCAGCGCTAGCGGGAAAGGGAACACCGGGGAGCTGTTTTTT.

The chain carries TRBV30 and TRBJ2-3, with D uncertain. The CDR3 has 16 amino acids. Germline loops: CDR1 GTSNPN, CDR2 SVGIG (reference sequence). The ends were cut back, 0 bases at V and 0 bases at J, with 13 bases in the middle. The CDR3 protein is CAWSVTLPASTDTQYF. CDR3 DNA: TGTGCCTGGAGTGTAACCCTCCCTGCTAGCACAGATACGCAGTATTTT.

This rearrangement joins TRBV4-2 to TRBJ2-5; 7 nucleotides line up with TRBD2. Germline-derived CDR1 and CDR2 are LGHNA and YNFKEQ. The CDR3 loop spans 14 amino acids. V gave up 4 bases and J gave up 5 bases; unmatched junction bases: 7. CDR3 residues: CASSLLGGEETQYF. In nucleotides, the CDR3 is TGTGCCAGCAGCCTACTGGGGGGGGAGGAGACCCAGTACTTC.

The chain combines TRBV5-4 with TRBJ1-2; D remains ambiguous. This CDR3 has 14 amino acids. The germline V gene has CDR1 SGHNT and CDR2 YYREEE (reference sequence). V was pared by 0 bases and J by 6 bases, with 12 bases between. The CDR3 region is CASSLGLTGNGYTF. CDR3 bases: TGTGCCAGCAGCTTGGGTCTGACGGGGAATGGCTACACCTTC.

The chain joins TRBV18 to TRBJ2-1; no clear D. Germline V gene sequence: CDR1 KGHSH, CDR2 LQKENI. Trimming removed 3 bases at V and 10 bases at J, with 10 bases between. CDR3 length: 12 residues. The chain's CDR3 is CASSPRQSEQFF. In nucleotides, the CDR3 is TGTGCCAGCTCACCCCGGCAAAGCGAGCAGTTCTTC.

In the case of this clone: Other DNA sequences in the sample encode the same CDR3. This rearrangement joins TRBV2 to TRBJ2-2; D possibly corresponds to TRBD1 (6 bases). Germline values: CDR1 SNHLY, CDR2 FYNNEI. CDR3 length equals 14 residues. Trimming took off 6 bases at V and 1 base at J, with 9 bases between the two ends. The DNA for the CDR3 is TGTGCCAGCAGAGGACAGATGAACACCGGGGAGCTGTTTTTT. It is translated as CASRGQMNTGELFF.

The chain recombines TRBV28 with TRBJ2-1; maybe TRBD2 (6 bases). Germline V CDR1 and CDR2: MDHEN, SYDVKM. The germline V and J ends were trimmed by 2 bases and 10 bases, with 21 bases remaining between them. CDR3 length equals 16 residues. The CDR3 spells CASSLNWLGGPGEQFF. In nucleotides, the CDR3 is TGTGCCAGCAGTTTAAATTGGTTGGGAGGCCCCGGCGAGCAGTTCTTC.

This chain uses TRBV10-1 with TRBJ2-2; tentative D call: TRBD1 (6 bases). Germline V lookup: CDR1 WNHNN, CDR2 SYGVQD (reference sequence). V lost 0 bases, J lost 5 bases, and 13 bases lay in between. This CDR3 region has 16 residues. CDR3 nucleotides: TGCGCCAGCAGTGAGTCGAATCAGGGGAAAACCGGGGAGCTGTTTTTT. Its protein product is CASSESNQGKTGELFF.

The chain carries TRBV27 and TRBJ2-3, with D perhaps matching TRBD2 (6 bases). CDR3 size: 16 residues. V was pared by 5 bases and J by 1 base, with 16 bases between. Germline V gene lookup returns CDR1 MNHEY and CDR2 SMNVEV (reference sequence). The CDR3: CASSQYSSARTDTQYF. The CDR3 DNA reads TGTGCCAGCAGTCAGTACTCTAGCGCGCGCACAGATACGCAGTATTTT.

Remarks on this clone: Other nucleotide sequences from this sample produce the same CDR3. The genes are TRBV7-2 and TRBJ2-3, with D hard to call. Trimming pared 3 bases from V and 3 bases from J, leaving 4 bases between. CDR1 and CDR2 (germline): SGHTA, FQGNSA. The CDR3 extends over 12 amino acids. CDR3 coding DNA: TGTGCCAGCAGCTTTGTAACAGATACGCAGTATTTT. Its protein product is CASSFVTDTQYF.

The CDR3 protein is CASSSGRGFDGYTF. The CDR3, as DNA: TGTGCCAGCAGTTCTGGCAGGGGGTTTGATGGCTACACCTTC. The chain employs TRBV6-5 and TRBJ1-2; 7 bases agree with TRBD1. V gave up 4 bases and J gave up 6 bases; unmatched junction bases: 8. The germline V gene has CDR1 MNHEY and CDR2 SVGAGI. The CDR3 length is 14 residues.

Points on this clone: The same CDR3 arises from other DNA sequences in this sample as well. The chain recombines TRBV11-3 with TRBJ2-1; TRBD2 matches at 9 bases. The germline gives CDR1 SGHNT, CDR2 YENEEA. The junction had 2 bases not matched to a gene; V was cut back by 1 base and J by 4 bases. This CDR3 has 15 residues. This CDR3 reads CASSLGSGGYNEQFF. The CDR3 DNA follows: TGTGCCAGCAGCTTAGGCAGCGGGGGGTACAATGAGCAGTTCTTC.

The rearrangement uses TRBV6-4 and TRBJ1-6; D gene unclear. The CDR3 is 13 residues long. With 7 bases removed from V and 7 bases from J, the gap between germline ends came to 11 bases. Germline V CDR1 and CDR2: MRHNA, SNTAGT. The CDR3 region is CASTEGRNSPLHF. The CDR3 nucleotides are TGTGCCAGCACCGAGGGCCGCAATTCACCCCTCCACTTT.

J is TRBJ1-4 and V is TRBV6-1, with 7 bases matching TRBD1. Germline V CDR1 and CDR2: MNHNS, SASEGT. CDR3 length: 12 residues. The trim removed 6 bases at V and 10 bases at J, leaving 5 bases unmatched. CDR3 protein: CASSAGTVKLFF. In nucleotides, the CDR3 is TGTGCCAGCAGCGCCGGGACAGTAAAACTGTTTTTT.

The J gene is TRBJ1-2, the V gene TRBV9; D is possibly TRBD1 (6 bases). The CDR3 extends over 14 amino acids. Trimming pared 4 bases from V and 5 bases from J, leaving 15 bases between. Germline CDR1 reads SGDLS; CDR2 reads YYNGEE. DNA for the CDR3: TGTGCCAGCAGCATAACAGGGAGCCCTTATGGCTACACCTTC. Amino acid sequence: CASSITGSPYGYTF.

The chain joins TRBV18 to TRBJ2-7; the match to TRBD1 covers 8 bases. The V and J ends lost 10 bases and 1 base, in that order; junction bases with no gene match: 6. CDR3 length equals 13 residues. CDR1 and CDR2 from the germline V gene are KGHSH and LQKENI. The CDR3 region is CATHRDRSYEQYF. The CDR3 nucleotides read TGTGCCACCCACCGGGACAGGTCCTACGAGCAGTACTTC.

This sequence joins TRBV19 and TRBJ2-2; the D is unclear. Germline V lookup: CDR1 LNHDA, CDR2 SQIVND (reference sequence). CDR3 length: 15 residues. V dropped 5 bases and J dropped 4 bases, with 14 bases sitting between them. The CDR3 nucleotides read TGTGCCAGTAGTCTTGACCGGATTGGCACCGGGGAGCTGTTTTTT. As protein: CASSLDRIGTGELFF.

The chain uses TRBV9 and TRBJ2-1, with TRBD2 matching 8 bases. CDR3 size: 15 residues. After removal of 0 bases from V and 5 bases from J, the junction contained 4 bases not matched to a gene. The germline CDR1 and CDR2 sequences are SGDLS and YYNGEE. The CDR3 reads CASSVEAGVHNEQFF. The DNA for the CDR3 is TGTGCCAGCAGCGTAGAAGCGGGAGTTCACAATGAGCAGTTCTTC.

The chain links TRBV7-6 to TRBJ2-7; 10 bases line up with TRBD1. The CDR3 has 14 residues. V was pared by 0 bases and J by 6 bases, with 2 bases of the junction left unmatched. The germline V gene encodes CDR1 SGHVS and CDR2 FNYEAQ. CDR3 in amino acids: CASSLAGTGVEQYF. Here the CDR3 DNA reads TGTGCCAGCAGCTTAGCGGGGACAGGGGTCGAGCAGTACTTC.

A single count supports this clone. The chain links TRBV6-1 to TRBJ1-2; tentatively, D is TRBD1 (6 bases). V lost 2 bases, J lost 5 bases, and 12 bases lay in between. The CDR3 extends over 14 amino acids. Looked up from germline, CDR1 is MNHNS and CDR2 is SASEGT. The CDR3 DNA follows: TGTGCCAGCAGTGAATCAACAGGGAGGTATGGCTACACCTTC. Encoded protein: CASSESTGRYGYTF.

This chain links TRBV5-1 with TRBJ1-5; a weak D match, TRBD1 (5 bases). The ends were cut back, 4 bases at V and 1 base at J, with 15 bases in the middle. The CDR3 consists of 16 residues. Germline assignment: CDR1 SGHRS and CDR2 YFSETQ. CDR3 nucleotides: TGCGCCAGCAGCCCCCTTGGGGGTACAAGCAATCAGCCCCAGCATTTT. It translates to CASSPLGGTSNQPQHF.

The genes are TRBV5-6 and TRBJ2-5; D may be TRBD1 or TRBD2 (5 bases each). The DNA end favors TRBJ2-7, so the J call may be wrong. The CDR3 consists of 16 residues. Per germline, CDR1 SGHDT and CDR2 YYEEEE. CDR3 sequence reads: CASSPFRDPDGYEQYF. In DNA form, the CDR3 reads TGTGCCAGCAGCCCCTTCCGGGACCCCGACGGGTACGAGCAGTACTTC.

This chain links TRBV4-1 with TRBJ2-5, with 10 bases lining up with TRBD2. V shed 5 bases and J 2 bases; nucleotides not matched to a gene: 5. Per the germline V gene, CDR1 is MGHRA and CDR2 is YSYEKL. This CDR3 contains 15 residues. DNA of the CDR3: TGCGCCAGCAGCTTGGCTAGCGGGGGACAAGAGACCCAGTACTTC. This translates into CASSLASGGQETQYF.

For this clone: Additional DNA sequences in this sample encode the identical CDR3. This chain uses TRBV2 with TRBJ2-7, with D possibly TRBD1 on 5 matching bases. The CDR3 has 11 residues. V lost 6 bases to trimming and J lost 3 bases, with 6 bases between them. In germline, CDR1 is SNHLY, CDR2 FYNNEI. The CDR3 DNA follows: TGTGCCAGCAGCGACAGCTACGAGCAGTACTTC. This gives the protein CASSDSYEQYF.

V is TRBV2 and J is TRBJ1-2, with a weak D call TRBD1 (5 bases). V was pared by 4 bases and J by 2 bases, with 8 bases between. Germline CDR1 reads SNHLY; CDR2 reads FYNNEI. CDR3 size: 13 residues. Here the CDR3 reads CASSAGQNYGYTF. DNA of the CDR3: TGTGCCAGCAGTGCAGGGCAAAACTATGGCTACACCTTC.

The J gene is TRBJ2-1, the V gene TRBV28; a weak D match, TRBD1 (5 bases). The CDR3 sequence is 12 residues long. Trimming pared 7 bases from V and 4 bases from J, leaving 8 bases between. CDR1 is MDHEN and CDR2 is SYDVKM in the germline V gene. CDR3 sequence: CASIDSYNEQFF. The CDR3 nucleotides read TGTGCCAGCATTGACAGTTACAATGAGCAGTTCTTC.

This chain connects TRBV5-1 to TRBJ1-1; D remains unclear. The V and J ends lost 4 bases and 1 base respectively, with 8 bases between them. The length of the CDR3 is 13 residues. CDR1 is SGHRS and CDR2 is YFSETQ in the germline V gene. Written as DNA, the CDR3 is TGCGCCAGCAGCGCAGACCCGAACACTGAAGCTTTCTTT. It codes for CASSADPNTEAFF.